This T cell receptor beta chain comes out of a study of blood T cell repertoires in COVID-19. Whole-study context: Italy, Spain and the United States were the sources of the convalescent and acute COVID-19 samples. T cells, B-cell-depleted T cells, or PBMCs supplied cDNA or gDNA.

V was trimmed by 0 bases and J by 3 bases, leaving 21 bases between them. CDR1 is GTSNPN, CDR2 SVGIG, per germline (reference sequence). The CDR3 totals 19 residues. In the original analysis: It was from reference gene primer amplification that nucleated cell counts were estimated. Here immunoSEQ multiplex PCR was the method, and the copy in TCRdb shows in-frame clones only, minus some. V and J calls and clone size are given by that table; D and trimming were obtained from the DNA. The sample includes 80,000 or so clones, roughly four fifths of them seen just once. What was sequenced was peripheral blood. V and J are TRBV30 and TRBJ2-6; D is perhaps TRBD1 (6 bases). The TCR comes from a human donor in a cohort sampled during active COVID-19. The CDR3 DNA reads TGTGCCTGGAGTGTACGGGTTGGGACAACGCAGAGTGGGGCCAACGTCCTGACTTTC. Its translation: CAWSVRVGTTQSGANVLTF.